This T cell receptor (beta chain) was found in a study of human thymus T cells. General study results and limits: Unrelated individuals were reported by related research to share highly overlapping thymic repertoires. What appeared biased in thymic and blood repertoires was the usage of V and J genes.

Method: immunoSEQ multiplex PCR; TCRdb's copy keeps in-frame clones and lacks some. Of roughly 77,000 clones listed, 85% to 95% are singletons. During corrective heart surgery, resections were taken, and the thymus tissue came from them. Note on this clone: Its antigen remains unidentified.

V lost 4 bases, J lost 0 bases, and 18 bases stayed unmatched. This CDR3 is 20 amino acids long. Per germline, CDR1 LNHNV and CDR2 YYDKDF (reference sequence). Material: thymus tissue. This sequence originates from a girl less than two years old with a congenital heart defect but otherwise immunologically healthy. The V gene is TRBV15, the J gene TRBJ2-7; 10 bases match TRBD1. The CDR3 coding sequence is TGTGCCACCAGCAACGCCGGGACAGGGGTCGTAGGCCCCAGCTCCTACGAGCAGTACTTC. Its protein product is CATSNAGTGVVGPSSYEQYF.